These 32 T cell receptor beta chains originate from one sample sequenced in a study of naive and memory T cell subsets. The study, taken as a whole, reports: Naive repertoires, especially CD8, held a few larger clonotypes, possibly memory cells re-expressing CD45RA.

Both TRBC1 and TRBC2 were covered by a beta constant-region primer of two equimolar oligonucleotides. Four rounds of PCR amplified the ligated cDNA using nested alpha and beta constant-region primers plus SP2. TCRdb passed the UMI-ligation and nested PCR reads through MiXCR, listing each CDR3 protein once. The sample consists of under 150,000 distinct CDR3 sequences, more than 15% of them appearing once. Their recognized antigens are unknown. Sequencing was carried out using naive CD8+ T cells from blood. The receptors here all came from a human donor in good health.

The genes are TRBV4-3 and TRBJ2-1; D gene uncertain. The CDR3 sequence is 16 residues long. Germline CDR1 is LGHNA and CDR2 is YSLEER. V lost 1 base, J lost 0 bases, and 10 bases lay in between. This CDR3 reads CASSQGTGVSYNEQFF. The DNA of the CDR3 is TGCGCCAGCAGCCAAGGGACCGGAGTCTCCTACAATGAGCAGTTCTTC.

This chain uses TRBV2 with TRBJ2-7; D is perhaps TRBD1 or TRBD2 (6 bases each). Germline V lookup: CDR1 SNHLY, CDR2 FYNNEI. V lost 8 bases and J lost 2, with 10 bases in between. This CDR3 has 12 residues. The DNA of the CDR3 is TGTGCCAGCTTAGGGGGGACCTACGAGCAGTACTTC. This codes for CASLGGTYEQYF.

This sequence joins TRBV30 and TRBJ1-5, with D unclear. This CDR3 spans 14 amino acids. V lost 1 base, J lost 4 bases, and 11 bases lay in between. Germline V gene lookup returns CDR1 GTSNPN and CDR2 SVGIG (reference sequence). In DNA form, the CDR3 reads TGTGCCTGGAGTGGGACCGCGTCTAATCAGCCCCAGCATTTT. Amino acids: CAWSGTASNQPQHF.

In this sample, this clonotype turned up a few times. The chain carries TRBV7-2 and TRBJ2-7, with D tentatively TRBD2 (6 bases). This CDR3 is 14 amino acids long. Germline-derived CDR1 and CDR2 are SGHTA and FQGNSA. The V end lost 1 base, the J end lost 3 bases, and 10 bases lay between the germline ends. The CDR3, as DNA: TGTGCCAGCAGCTTAGATCTAGCGAACTACGAGCAGTACTTC. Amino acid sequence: CASSLDLANYEQYF.

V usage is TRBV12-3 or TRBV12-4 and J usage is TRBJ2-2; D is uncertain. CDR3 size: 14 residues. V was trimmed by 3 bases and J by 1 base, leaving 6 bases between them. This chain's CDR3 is CASSFVQNTGELFF. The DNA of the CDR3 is TGTGCCAGCAGTTTCGTTCAGAACACCGGGGAGCTGTTTTTT.

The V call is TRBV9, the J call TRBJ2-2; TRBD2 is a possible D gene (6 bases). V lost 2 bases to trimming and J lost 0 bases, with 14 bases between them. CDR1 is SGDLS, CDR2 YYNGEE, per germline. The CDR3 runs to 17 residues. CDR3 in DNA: TGTGCCAGCAGCGTGGGGAGGTTCGGAACGAACACCGGGGAGCTGTTTTTT. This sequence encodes CASSVGRFGTNTGELFF.

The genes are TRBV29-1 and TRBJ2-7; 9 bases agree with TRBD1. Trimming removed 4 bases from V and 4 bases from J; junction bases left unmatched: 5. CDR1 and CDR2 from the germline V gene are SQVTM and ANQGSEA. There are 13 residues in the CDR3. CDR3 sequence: CSVGWDRAYEQYF. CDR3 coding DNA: TGCAGCGTTGGATGGGACAGGGCTTACGAGCAGTACTTC.

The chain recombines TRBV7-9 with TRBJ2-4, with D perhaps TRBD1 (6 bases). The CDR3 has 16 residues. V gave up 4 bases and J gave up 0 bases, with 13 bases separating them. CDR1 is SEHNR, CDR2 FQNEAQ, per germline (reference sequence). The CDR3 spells CASSSQGGPAKNIQYF. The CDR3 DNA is TGTGCCAGCAGCTCACAAGGGGGTCCAGCCAAAAACATTCAGTACTTC.

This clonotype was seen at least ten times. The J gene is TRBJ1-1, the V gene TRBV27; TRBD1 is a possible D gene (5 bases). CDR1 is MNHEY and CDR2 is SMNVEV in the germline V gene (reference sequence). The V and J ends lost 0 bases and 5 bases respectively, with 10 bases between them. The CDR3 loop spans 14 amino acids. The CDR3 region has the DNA TGTGCCAGCAGTTTATCTGGGGGGAAAACTGAAGCTTTCTTT. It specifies CASSLSGGKTEAFF.

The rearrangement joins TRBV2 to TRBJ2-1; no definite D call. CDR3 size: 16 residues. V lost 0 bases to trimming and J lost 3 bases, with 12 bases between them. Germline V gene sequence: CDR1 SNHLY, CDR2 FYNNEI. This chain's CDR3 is CASSEASPRGYNEQFF. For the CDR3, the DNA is TGTGCCAGCAGTGAAGCATCGCCGAGAGGCTACAATGAGCAGTTCTTC. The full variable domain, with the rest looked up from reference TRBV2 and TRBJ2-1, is EPEVTQTPSHQVTQMGQEVILRCVPISNHLYFYWYRQILGQKVEFLVSFYNNEISEKSEIFDDQFSVERPDGSNFTLKIRSTKLEDSAMYFCASSEASPRGYNEQFFGPGTRLTVL.

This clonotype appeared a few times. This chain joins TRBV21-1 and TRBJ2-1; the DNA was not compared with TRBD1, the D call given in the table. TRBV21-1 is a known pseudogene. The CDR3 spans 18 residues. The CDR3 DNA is TGTGCCAGCAGCAAAAAAGACCGGACAGGGGACATTTTCAATGAGCAGTTCTTC. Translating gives CASSKKDRTGDIFNEQFF.

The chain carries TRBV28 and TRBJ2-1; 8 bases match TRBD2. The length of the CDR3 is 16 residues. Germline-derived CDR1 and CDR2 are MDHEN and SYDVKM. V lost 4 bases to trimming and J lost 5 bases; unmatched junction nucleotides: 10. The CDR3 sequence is CASSSRPGLGNNEQFF. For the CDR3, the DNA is TGTGCCAGCAGTTCCAGGCCGGGACTAGGAAACAATGAGCAGTTCTTC.

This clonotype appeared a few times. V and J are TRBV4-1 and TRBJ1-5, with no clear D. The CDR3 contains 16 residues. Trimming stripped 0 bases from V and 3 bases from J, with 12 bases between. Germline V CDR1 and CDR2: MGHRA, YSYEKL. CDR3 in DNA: TGCGCCAGCAGCCAAGAGTTCGGTATTAACAATCAGCCCCAGCATTTT. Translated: CASSQEFGINNQPQHF.

In DNA form, the CDR3 reads TGTGCCAGCAGCCAAGACGACCTTAGCGGGAGCGACGAGACCCAGTACTTC. It is translated as CASSQDDLSGSDETQYF. V usage is TRBV14 and J usage is TRBJ2-5; 9 bases match TRBD2. V lost 0 bases to trimming and J lost 5 bases; unmatched junction nucleotides: 10. Germline V gives CDR1 SGHDN, CDR2 FVKESK. The CDR3 consists of 17 residues.

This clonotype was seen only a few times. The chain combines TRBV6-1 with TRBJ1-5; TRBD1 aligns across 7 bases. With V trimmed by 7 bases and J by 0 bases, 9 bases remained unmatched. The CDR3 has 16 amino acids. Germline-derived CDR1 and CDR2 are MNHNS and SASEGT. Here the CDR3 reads CASIRTGGYSNQPQHF. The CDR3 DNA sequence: TGTGCCAGCATTCGGACAGGCGGGTATAGCAATCAGCCCCAGCATTTT.

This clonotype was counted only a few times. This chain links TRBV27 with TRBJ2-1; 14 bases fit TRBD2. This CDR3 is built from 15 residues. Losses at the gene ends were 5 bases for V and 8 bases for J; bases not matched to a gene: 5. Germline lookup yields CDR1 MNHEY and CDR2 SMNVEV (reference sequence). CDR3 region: CASSSGTSGSDEQFF. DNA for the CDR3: TGTGCCAGCAGTAGCGGGACTAGCGGGAGCGATGAGCAGTTCTTC.

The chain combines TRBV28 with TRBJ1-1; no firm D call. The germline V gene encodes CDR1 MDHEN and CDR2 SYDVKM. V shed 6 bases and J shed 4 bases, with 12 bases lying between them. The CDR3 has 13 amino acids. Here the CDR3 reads CASSPGQITEAFF. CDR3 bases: TGTGCCAGCAGCCCTGGGCAGATCACTGAAGCTTTCTTT. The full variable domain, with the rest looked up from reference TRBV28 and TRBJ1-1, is DVKVTQSSRYLVKRTGEKVFLECVQDMDHENMFWYRQDPGLGLRLIYFSYDVKMKEKGDIPEGYSVSREKKERFSLILESASTNQTSMYLCASSPGQITEAFFGQGTRLTVV.

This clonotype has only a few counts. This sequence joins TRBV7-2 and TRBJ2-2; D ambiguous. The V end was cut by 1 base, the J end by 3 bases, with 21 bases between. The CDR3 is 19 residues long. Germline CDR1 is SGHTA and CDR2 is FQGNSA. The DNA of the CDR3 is TGTGCCAGCAGCTTAGTTGAGAGACTCCTCCTAGAGTACACCGGGGAGCTGTTTTTT. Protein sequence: CASSLVERLLLEYTGELFF.

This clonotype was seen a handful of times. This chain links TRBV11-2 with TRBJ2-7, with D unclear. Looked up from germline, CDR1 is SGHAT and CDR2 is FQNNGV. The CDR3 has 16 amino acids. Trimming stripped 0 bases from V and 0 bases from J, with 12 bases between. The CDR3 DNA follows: TGTGCCAGCAGCTTAGAGGTGTATTCAAGCTCCTACGAGCAGTACTTC. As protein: CASSLEVYSSSYEQYF.

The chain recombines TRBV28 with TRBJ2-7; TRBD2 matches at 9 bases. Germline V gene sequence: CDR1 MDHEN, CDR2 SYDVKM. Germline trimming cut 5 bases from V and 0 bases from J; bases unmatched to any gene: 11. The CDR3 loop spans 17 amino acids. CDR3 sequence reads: CASSPIKASGNSYEQYF. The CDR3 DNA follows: TGTGCCAGCAGTCCCATAAAAGCTAGCGGGAACTCCTACGAGCAGTACTTC.

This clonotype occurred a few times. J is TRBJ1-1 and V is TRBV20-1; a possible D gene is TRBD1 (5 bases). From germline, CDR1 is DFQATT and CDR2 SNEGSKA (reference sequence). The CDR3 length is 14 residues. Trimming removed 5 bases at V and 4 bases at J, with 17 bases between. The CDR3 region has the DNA TGCAGTGCTTACCTGACAGATTTGGCCACTGAAGCTTTCTTT. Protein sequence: CSAYLTDLATEAFF.

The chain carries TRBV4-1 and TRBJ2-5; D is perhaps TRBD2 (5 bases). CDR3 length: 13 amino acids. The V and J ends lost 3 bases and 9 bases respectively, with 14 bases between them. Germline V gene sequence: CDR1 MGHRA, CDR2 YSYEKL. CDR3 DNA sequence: TGCGCCAGCAGCCAGGGCCCCACCGGGGCCCAGTACTTC. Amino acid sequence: CASSQGPTGAQYF.

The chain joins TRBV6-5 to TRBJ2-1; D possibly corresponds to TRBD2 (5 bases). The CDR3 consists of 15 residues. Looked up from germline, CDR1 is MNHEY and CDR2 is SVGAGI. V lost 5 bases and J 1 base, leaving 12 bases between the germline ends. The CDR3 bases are TGTGCCAGCAGTCACGAGGGCCTTTCCTACAATGAGCAGTTCTTC. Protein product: CASSHEGLSYNEQFF.

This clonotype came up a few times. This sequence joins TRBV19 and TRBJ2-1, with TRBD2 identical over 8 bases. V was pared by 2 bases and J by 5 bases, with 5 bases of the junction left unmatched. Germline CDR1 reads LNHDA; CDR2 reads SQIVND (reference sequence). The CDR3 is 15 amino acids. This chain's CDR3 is CASSIKSGGNNEQFF. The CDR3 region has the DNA TGTGCCAGTAGTATAAAAAGCGGGGGCAACAATGAGCAGTTCTTC.

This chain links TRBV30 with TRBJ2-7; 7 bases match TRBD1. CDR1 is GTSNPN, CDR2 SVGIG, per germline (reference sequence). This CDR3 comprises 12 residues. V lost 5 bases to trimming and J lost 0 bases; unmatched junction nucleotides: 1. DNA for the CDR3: TGTGCCTGGGGGACAGACTCCTACGAGCAGTACTTC. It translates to CAWGTDSYEQYF.

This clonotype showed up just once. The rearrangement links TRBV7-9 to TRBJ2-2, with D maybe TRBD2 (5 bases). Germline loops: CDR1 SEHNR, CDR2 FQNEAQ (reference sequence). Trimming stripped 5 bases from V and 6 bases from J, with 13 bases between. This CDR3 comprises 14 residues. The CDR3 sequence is CASSQTGNPGELFF. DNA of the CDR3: TGTGCCAGCAGCCAGACGGGAAACCCCGGGGAGCTGTTTTTT. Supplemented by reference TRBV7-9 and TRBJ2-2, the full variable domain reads DTGVSQNPRHKITKRGQNVTFRCDPISEHNRLYWYRQTLGQGPEFLTYFQNEAQLEKSRLLSDRFSAERPKGSFSTLEIQRTEQGDSAMYLCASSQTGNPGELFFGEGSRLTVL.

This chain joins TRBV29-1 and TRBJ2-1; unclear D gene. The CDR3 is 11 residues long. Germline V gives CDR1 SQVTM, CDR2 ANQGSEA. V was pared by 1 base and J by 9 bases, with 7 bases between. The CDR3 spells CSVEVDGEQFF. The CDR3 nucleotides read TGCAGCGTTGAAGTTGACGGTGAGCAGTTCTTC.

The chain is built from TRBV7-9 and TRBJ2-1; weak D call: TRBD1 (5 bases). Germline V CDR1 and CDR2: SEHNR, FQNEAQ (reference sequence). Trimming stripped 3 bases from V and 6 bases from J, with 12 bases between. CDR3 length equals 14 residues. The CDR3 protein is CASSFGQGGNEQFF. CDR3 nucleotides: TGTGCCAGCAGCTTCGGGCAGGGCGGCAATGAGCAGTTCTTC.

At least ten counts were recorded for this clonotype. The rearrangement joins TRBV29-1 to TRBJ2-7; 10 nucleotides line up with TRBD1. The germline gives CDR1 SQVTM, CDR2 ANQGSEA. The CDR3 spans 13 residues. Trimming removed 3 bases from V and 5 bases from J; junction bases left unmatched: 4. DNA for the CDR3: TGCAGCGTTGATAAGACAGGGGGCGACGAGCAGTACTTC. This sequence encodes CSVDKTGGDEQYF.

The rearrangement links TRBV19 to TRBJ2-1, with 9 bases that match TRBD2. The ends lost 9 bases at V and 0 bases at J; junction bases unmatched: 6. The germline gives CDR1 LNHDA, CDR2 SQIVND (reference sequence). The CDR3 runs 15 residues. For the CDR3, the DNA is TGTGCCAGCGCGCGGGAGGGCCTCTCCTACAATGAGCAGTTCTTC. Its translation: CASAREGLSYNEQFF.

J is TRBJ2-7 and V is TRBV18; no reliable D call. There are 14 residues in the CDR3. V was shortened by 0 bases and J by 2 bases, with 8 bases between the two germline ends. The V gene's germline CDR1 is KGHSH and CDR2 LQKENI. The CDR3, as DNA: TGTGCCAGCTCACCACCGACGTCGACCTACGAGCAGTACTTC. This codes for CASSPPTSTYEQYF.

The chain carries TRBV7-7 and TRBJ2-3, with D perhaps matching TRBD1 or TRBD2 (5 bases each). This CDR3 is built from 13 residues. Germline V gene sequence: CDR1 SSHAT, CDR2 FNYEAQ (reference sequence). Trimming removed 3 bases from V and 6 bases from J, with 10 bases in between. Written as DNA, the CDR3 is TGTGCCAGCAGCTTCGGAGAGGGGGATACGCAGTATTTT. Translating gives CASSFGEGDTQYF. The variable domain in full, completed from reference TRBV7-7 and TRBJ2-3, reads GAGVSQSPRYKVTKRGQDVTLRCDPISSHATLYWYQQALGQGPEFLTYFNYEAQPDKSGLPSDRFSAERPEGSISTLTIQRTEQRDSAMYRCASSFGEGDTQYFGPGTRLTVL.